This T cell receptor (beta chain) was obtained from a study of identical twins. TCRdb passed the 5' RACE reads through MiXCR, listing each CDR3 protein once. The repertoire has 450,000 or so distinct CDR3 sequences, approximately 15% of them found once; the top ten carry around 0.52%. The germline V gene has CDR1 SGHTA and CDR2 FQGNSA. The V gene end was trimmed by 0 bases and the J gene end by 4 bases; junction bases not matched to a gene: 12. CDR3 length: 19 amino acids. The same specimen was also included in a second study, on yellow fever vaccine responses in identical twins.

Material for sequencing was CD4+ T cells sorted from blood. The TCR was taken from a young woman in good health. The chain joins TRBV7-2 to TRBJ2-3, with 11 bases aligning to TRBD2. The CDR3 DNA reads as TGTGCCAGCAGCTTAGCGGCAGGGGCGACTAGCGGGAAGGCAGATACGCAGTATTTT. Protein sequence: CASSLAAGATSGKADTQYF.